Shown below are 20 T cell receptor beta chains from a single sample sequenced in a study of blood T cells in healthy people across ages. It was with a sample-barcoded 5' primer and a J-beta primer mix that a second PCR of roughly 6 to 12 cycles was run. TCRdb itself ran the 5' RACE reads through MiXCR, one entry per CDR3 protein. This table has fewer than 900,000 distinct CDR3 sequences, 35% to 40% appearing once. Sequencing used blood. Every receptor here comes from a man younger than 30 in good health.

This clonotype was observed a few times. The CDR3 coding sequence is TGTGCCATCAGTGAGGAAGGGGCCAGCAATCAGCCCCAGCATTTT. Its protein product is CAISEEGASNQPQHF. The chain is built from TRBV10-3 and TRBJ1-5; D is perhaps TRBD1 (5 bases). Trimming took 2 bases from V and 1 from J, leaving 9 bases between them. This CDR3 is built from 15 residues. Germline V CDR1 and CDR2: ENHRY, SYGVKD.

This rearrangement joins TRBV3-1 to TRBJ2-1; 8 bases are shared with TRBD2. The germline CDR1 and CDR2 sequences are LGHDT and YNNKEL (reference sequence). This CDR3 contains 15 residues. The trim removed 4 bases at V and 7 bases at J, leaving 9 bases unmatched. The CDR3, as DNA: TGTGCCAGCAGCCCCTATAACGGGGGGGTAAATGAGCAGTTCTTC. The encoded protein is CASSPYNGGVNEQFF.

This clonotype occurred a few times. The chain combines TRBV30 with TRBJ1-2; D remains unclear. The germline V gene encodes CDR1 GTSNPN and CDR2 SVGIG (reference sequence). V lost 0 bases and J lost 2, with 7 bases in between. The CDR3 runs to 13 residues. The CDR3 DNA sequence: TGTGCCTGGAGTGTAGCTATAAACTATGGCTACACCTTC. Translation: CAWSVAINYGYTF.

This chain uses TRBV5-1 with TRBJ2-7, with 9 bases matching TRBD2. The CDR3 consists of 16 residues. V shed 0 bases and J 7 bases; nucleotides not matched to a gene: 11. Per the germline V gene, CDR1 is SGHRS and CDR2 is YFSETQ. This chain's CDR3 is CASSLDPSGTSREQYF. Written as DNA, the CDR3 is TGCGCCAGCAGCTTGGATCCTAGCGGGACATCTCGGGAGCAGTACTTC.

This clonotype was recorded only once. V gene TRBV20-1 combines with J gene TRBJ2-5; tentatively, D is TRBD1 (6 bases). V lost 6 bases and J lost 1, with 9 bases in between. This CDR3 contains 12 residues. Germline CDR1 DFQATT, CDR2 SNEGSKA (reference sequence). The DNA for the CDR3 is TGCAGTGCACGGACAGCCCAAGAGACCCAGTACTTC. Its protein is CSARTAQETQYF.

In this sample, this clonotype turned up a few times. The V gene is TRBV10-3, the J gene TRBJ1-1; D gene ambiguous. Germline CDR1 and CDR2: ENHRY and SYGVKD. CDR3 length equals 14 residues. Trimming stripped 4 bases from V and 0 bases from J, with 9 bases between. DNA of the CDR3: TGTGCCATCAGTGTGGGCTCCATGAACACTGAAGCTTTCTTT. Translating it yields CAISVGSMNTEAFF.

About this clonotype: This may come from a read error, since a much larger clone is one base off. The chain links TRBV29-1 to TRBJ2-4; no definite D call. Per the germline V gene, CDR1 is SQVTM and CDR2 is ANQGSEA. This CDR3 spans 14 amino acids. V was trimmed by 3 bases and J by 7 bases, leaving 16 bases between them. The DNA for the CDR3 is TGCAGCGTTGAGGAAAGGGTCGGTTCCAACATTCAGTACTTC. This gives the protein CSVEERVGSNIQYF.

This sequence joins TRBV7-6 and TRBJ2-2, with D perhaps TRBD1 or TRBD2 (6 bases each). Per germline, CDR1 SGHVS and CDR2 FNYEAQ. The CDR3 has 16 residues. V was clipped by 5 bases and J by 4 bases, with 17 bases between them. The CDR3 region has the DNA TGTGCCAGCAGCCAAAGGAGGGGGGCAAGCACCGGGGAGCTGTTTTTT. Translating it yields CASSQRRGASTGELFF.

This clonotype was observed at least ten times. The V and J genes are TRBV5-1 and TRBJ2-1; 8 positions agree with TRBD1. The ends lost 0 bases at V and 4 bases at J; junction bases unmatched: 3. This CDR3 contains 15 residues. The germline V gene has CDR1 SGHRS and CDR2 YFSETQ. In nucleotides, the CDR3 is TGCGCCAGCAGCTTGGGGACAGGGAGATACAATGAGCAGTTCTTC. Translated, it gives CASSLGTGRYNEQFF. Looking up the rest from reference TRBV5-1 and TRBJ2-1 gives the full variable domain: KAGVTQTPRYLIKTRGQQVTLSCSPISGHRSVSWYQQTPGQGLQFLFEYFSETQRNKGNFPGRFSGRQFSNSRSEMNVSTLELGDSALYLCASSLGTGRYNEQFFGPGTRLTVL.

The rearrangement uses TRBV20-1 and TRBJ1-5; D gene uncertain. The CDR3 loop spans 13 amino acids. Germline V gene data show CDR1 as DFQATT and CDR2 as SNEGSKA (reference sequence). Trimming removed 3 bases from V and 3 bases from J, with 9 bases in between. In nucleotides, the CDR3 is TGCAGTGCTAGGACGGTTAACAATCAGCCCCAGCATTTT. Protein: CSARTVNNQPQHF.

This clonotype was recorded many times. The chain joins TRBV20-1 to TRBJ2-5; D call uncertain. V lost 1 base to trimming and J lost 6 bases, with 27 bases between them. There are 18 residues in the CDR3. CDR1 is DFQATT, CDR2 SNEGSKA, per germline (reference sequence). The CDR3 DNA reads TGCAGTGCTAGAGGAACTCCAGGTTTTTCCATGATCTGGAAGACCCAGTACTTC. Translation gives CSARGTPGFSMIWKTQYF.

V and J are TRBV28 and TRBJ1-2; D unresolved. The CDR3 is 16 residues long. V lost 3 bases, J lost 4 bases, and 18 bases lay in between. The germline gives CDR1 MDHEN, CDR2 SYDVKM. CDR3 sequence reads: CASSLGRVRVSYGYTF. The DNA for the CDR3 is TGTGCCAGCAGTTTGGGGAGAGTTCGGGTGTCCTATGGCTACACCTTC.

This clonotype was recorded a few times. The chain couples TRBV24-1 to TRBJ2-1; 9 bases match TRBD1. Looked up from germline, CDR1 is KGHDR and CDR2 is SFDVKD. CDR3 size: 14 residues. J lost 8 bases, V lost 3 bases, and 4 bases had no gene match. CDR3 sequence reads: CATSDDDRGDEQFF. The CDR3 coding sequence is TGTGCCACCAGTGATGATGACAGGGGGGATGAGCAGTTCTTC.

The genes are TRBV6-1 and TRBJ2-3, with D tentatively TRBD1 (6 bases). The V end lost 3 bases, the J end lost 2 bases, and 15 bases lay between the germline ends. The germline CDR1 and CDR2 sequences are MNHNS and SASEGT. The CDR3 contains 16 residues. The CDR3 coding sequence is TGTGCCAGCAGTGACGTGGACAGTTTTTCCACAGATACGCAGTATTTT. Amino acid sequence: CASSDVDSFSTDTQYF.

The chain joins TRBV7-9 to TRBJ2-3; 7 bases line up with TRBD1. The CDR3 covers 13 residues. V shed 5 bases, J shed 5 bases, and the junction held 4 bases outside the gene matches. Germline CDR1 and CDR2: SEHNR and FQNEAQ (reference sequence). The CDR3 DNA follows: TGTGCCAGCAGCCAGGGGGTTGGAGATACGCAGTATTTT. It yields the protein CASSQGVGDTQYF. Looking up the rest from reference TRBV7-9 and TRBJ2-3 gives the full variable domain: DTGVSQNPRHKITKRGQNVTFRCDPISEHNRLYWYRQTLGQGPEFLTYFQNEAQLEKSRLLSDRFSAERPKGSFSTLEIQRTEQGDSAMYLCASSQGVGDTQYFGPGTRLTVL.

The chain carries TRBV25-1 and TRBJ1-1; D remains ambiguous. Trimming removed 4 bases from V and 5 bases from J, with 5 bases in between. The CDR3 loop spans 11 amino acids. The germline gives CDR1 MGHDK, CDR2 SYGVNS. The CDR3 DNA sequence: TGTGCCAGCAGTGTCAGGACTGAAGCTTTCTTT. This gives the protein CASSVRTEAFF.

This chain links TRBV5-1 with TRBJ2-3; D may match TRBD1 or TRBD2 (5 bases each). The CDR3 consists of 15 residues. V lost 0 bases and J lost 1, with 9 bases in between. CDR1 is SGHRS, CDR2 YFSETQ, per germline. This CDR3 reads CASSLELGRTDTQYF. The CDR3 DNA sequence: TGCGCCAGCAGCTTGGAGTTGGGACGCACAGATACGCAGTATTTT.

This clonotype was seen a handful of times. This rearrangement joins TRBV25-1 to TRBJ2-1; D tentatively reads TRBD1 or TRBD2 (6 bases each). Germline V gene lookup returns CDR1 MGHDK and CDR2 SYGVNS. The CDR3 contains 12 residues. The V gene lost 11 bases and the J gene lost 13 bases, with 21 bases spanning the gap. CDR3 bases: TGTGCCGGAGGGGACATACAAGAGACCCAGTTCTTC. Translating gives CAGGDIQETQFF.

Notes on this clonotype: Just one base apart from a much larger clone, this may be a read error. The gene calls are TRBV20-1 and TRBJ2-3; a possible D gene is TRBD1 (7 bases). The CDR3 is made up of 17 amino acids. Germline CDR1 is DFQATT and CDR2 is SNEGSKA (reference sequence). CDR3 protein: CSASRDRIETSTDAQYF. The CDR3 DNA reads TGCAGTGCTAGCCGGGACAGAATAGAAACTAGCACAGATGCGCAGTATTTT.

In this sample, this clonotype turned up a few times. V is TRBV12-5 and J is TRBJ1-1; D is uncertain. Trimming took off 1 base at V and 4 bases at J, with 7 bases between the two ends. The germline CDR1 and CDR2 sequences are LGHNT and FRNRAP. This CDR3 comprises 13 residues. The CDR3 loop reads CASGLAVGTEAFF. Written as DNA, the CDR3 is TGTGCTAGTGGTTTGGCGGTGGGCACTGAAGCTTTCTTT. Complete variable domain (other parts from reference TRBV12-5 and TRBJ1-1): DARVTQTPRHKVTEMGQEVTMRCQPILGHNTVFWYRQTMMQGLELLAYFRNRAPLDDSGMPKDRFSAEMPDATLATLKIQPSEPRDSAVYFCASGLAVGTEAFFGQGTRLTVV.